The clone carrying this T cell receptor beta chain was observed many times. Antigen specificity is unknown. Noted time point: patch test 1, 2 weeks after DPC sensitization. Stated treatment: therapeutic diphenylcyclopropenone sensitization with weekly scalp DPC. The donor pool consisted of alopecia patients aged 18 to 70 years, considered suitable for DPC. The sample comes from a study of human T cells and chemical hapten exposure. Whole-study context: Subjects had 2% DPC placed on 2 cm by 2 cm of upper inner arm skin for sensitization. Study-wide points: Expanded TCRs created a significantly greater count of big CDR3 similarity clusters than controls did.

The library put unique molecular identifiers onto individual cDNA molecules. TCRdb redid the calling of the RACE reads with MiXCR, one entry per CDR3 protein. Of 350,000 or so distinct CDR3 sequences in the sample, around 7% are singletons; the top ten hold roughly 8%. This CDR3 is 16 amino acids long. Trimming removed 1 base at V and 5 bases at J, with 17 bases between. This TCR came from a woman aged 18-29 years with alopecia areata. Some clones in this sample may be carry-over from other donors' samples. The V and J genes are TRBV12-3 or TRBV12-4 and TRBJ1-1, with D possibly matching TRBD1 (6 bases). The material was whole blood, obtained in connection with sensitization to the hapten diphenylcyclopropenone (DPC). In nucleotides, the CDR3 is TGTGCCAGCAGTTTAGGTAGGCAGGGGAGGAAAACTGAAGCTTTCTTT. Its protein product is CASSLGRQGRKTEAFF.